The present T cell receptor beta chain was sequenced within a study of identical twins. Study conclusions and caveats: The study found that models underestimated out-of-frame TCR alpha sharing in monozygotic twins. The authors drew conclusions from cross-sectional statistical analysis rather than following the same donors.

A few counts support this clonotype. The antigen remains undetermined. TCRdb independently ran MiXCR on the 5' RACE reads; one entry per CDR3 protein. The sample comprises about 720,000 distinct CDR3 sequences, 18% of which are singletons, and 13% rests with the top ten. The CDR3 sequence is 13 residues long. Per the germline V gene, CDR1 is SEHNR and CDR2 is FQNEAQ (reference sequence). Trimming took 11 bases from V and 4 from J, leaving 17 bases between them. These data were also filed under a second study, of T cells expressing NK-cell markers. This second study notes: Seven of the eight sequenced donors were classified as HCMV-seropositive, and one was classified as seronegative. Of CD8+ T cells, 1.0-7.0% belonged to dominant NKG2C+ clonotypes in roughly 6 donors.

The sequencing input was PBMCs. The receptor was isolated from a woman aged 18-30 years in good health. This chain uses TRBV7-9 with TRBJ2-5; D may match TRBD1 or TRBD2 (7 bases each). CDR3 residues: CAGRQGGGETQYF. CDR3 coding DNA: TGTGCCGGAAGACAGGGAGGGGGAGAGACCCAGTACTTC. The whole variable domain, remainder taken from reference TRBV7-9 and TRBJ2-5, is DTGVSQNPRHKITKRGQNVTFRCDPISEHNRLYWYRQTLGQGPEFLTYFQNEAQLEKSRLLSDRFSAERPKGSFSTLEIQRTEQGDSAMYLCAGRQGGGETQYFGPGTRLLVL.